A single sample gave rise to the 22 T cell receptor beta chains below, sequenced in a study of T cell responses to AZD1222 COVID-19 vaccine. Profiled with immunoSEQ multiplex PCR; TCRdb holds only in-frame clones, not every one. Of 150,000 or so clones listed, 90% to 95% were seen once; the top ten hold approximately 3.8%. Sample: peripheral blood, taken 28 days after the second AZD1222 dose. The receptors here all came from an adult who received the AZD1222 COVID-19 vaccine.

This chain uses TRBV2 with TRBJ1-2, with a weak D call TRBD1 (6 bases). Looked up from germline, CDR1 is SNHLY and CDR2 is FYNNEI. The CDR3 spans 13 residues. Trimming cost V 8 bases and J 5 bases, with 15 bases left between them. The CDR3 sequence: CASYREAPYGYTF. Written as DNA, the CDR3 is TGTGCCAGCTACAGGGAGGCCCCTTATGGCTACACCTTC.

This clone came up a few times. The chain links TRBV12-5 to TRBJ2-3; 12 bases align to TRBD2. This CDR3 spans 16 amino acids. The V gene's germline CDR1 is LGHNT and CDR2 FRNRAP. V was pared by 4 bases and J by 6 bases, with 8 bases of the junction left unmatched. CDR3 region: CASGSLTSGSQDTQYF. The DNA of the CDR3 is TGTGCTAGTGGTTCCCTGACTAGCGGGAGTCAGGATACGCAGTATTTT.

The V and J genes are TRBV10-3 and TRBJ1-2, with TRBD1 matching 8 bases. Germline CDR1 reads ENHRY; CDR2 reads SYGVKD. The CDR3 covers 14 residues. Trimming took 5 bases from V and 3 from J; bases not matched to a gene: 5. The CDR3 DNA reads as TGTGCCATCAGTAGGACAGGGCTGGACTATGGCTACACCTTC. Protein: CAISRTGLDYGYTF.

The chain has TRBV19 and TRBJ2-7; D tentatively fits TRBD1 or TRBD2 (5 bases each). Germline V gene sequence: CDR1 LNHDA, CDR2 SQIVND (reference sequence). V was pared by 5 bases and J by 2 bases, with 7 bases between. This CDR3 region has 12 residues. The chain's CDR3 is CASSGGTYEQYF. Written as DNA, the CDR3 is TGTGCCAGTAGTGGGGGTACCTACGAGCAGTACTTC.

To note about this clone: The germline gene is not matched at one end of the junction; a read error may be the cause. This sequence joins TRBV6-1 and TRBJ2-7, with TRBD1 as a possible D gene (6 bases). The CDR3 spans 14 residues. Germline CDR1 MNHNS, CDR2 SASEGT. The CDR3 is CASSEGGIRDEQYF. The CDR3 DNA is TGTGCCAGCAGCGAAGGGGGAATTCGGGACGAGCAGTACTTC.

V usage is TRBV7-5 and J usage is TRBJ2-4. TRBV7-5 is shown as a pseudogene. The CDR3 runs to 23 residues. CDR3 residues: CARTLSLPVDEKVWMLAKNIQYF. The CDR3 DNA reads as TGTGCCAGAACGCTTAGTCTACCAGTGGACGAGAAGGTGTGGATGTTGGCCAAAAACATTCAGTACTTC.

The rearrangement links TRBV6-1 to TRBJ2-1; a weak D match, TRBD1 (6 bases). The CDR3 contains 14 residues. Trimming stripped 3 bases from V and 5 bases from J, with 11 bases between. Germline V CDR1 and CDR2: MNHNS, SASEGT. CDR3 residues: CASSEGHQNNEQFF. The CDR3 nucleotides read TGTGCCAGCAGTGAGGGACACCAAAACAATGAGCAGTTCTTC.

The CDR3 here is CASSLVEYTEAFF. The CDR3 DNA reads as TGTGCCAGCAGCTTAGTAGAGTACACTGAAGCTTTCTTT. This sequence joins TRBV7-2 and TRBJ1-1; the D is unclear. Trimming pared 1 base from V and 3 bases from J, leaving 6 bases between. Germline CDR1 SGHTA, CDR2 FQGNSA. CDR3 length: 13 residues.

This clone was seen just once. The genes are TRBV5-4 and TRBJ1-1, with TRBD1 matching 8 bases. V was clipped by 4 bases and J by 4 bases; unmatched bases: 12. The CDR3 is 16 residues long. The germline gives CDR1 SGHNT, CDR2 YYREEE (reference sequence). CDR3 DNA: TGTGCCAGCAGCCTTGGGGGCAGGGGGCTATTCACTGAAGCTTTCTTT. Its translation: CASSLGGRGLFTEAFF.

The V call is TRBV30, the J call TRBJ2-3, with 9 bases aligning to TRBD1. V lost 0 bases and J lost 1; bases outside the gene matches: 2. The CDR3 runs to 15 residues. From germline, CDR1 is GTSNPN and CDR2 SVGIG (reference sequence). The CDR3 DNA is TGTGCCTGGAGTGTACGGACAGGGGGCACAGATACGCAGTATTTT. Amino acids: CAWSVRTGGTDTQYF. Using reference TRBV30 and TRBJ2-3 for the parts outside the CDR3, the full variable domain is SQTIHQWPATLVQPVGSPLSLECTVEGTSNPNLYWYRQAAGRGLQLLFYSVGIGQISSEVPQNLSASRPQDRQFILSSKKLLLSDSGFYLCAWSVRTGGTDTQYFGPGTRLTVL.

This rearrangement joins TRBV4-2 to TRBJ1-1; 7 bases are shared with TRBD1. The V and J ends lost 5 bases and 7 bases, in that order; junction bases with no gene match: 13. The CDR3 is made up of 15 amino acids. The germline V gene has CDR1 LGHNA and CDR2 YNFKEQ. The CDR3 region has the DNA TGTGCCAGCAGCAGGGACGGACAGGCAACGGTTGAAGCTTTCTTT. The encoded protein is CASSRDGQATVEAFF.

This chain joins TRBV15 and TRBJ1-4; no definite D call. The CDR3 totals 12 residues. Trimming pared 0 bases from V and 8 bases from J, leaving 4 bases between. Germline loops: CDR1 LNHNV, CDR2 YYDKDF (reference sequence). CDR3 sequence: CATSRDWEKLFF. CDR3 bases: TGTGCCACCAGCAGAGACTGGGAAAAACTGTTTTTT.

This CDR3 is CASSLFGNYEQYF. DNA of the CDR3: TGTGCCAGCAGCTTGTTTGGGAACTACGAGCAGTACTTC. This chain joins TRBV5-6 and TRBJ2-7; no definite D call. This CDR3 spans 13 amino acids. Trimming took 1 base from V and 3 from J, leaving 8 bases between them. The germline CDR1 and CDR2 sequences are SGHDT and YYEEEE.

The genes are TRBV13 and TRBJ2-1, with D perhaps TRBD1 (5 bases). V lost 8 bases, J lost 0 bases, and 14 bases lay in between. The CDR3 loop spans 15 amino acids. Germline V gene data show CDR1 as PRHDT and CDR2 as FYEKMQ (reference sequence). CDR3 DNA: TGTGCCAGCGATCTAAGGGGAAGCTCCTACAATGAGCAGTTCTTC. As protein: CASDLRGSSYNEQFF.

The chain couples TRBV7-2 to TRBJ2-7; D ambiguous. The V gene's germline CDR1 is SGHTA and CDR2 FQGNSA. The CDR3 runs to 14 residues. V was clipped by 7 bases and J by 1 base, with 14 bases between them. The CDR3, as DNA: TGTGCCAGCAACCCGACGGACGGATCCTACGAGCAGTACTTC. Translating gives CASNPTDGSYEQYF.

The V and J genes are TRBV5-4 and TRBJ1-1, with D maybe TRBD1 (6 bases). The CDR3 extends over 17 amino acids. V lost 0 bases and J 2 bases, leaving 17 bases between the germline ends. CDR1 and CDR2 from the germline V gene are SGHNT and YYREEE (reference sequence). The CDR3 sequence: CASSLAGHGGGNTEAFF. For the CDR3, the DNA is TGTGCCAGCAGCTTGGCGGGACACGGCGGGGGTAACACTGAAGCTTTCTTT.

This clone appeared once. In nucleotides, the CDR3 is TGCAGCGGAGCGGGAACCGTACTTGAGCAGTTCTTC. Protein sequence: CSGAGTVLEQFF. The genes are TRBV29-1 and TRBJ2-1; 7 bases are shared with TRBD2. Germline CDR1 SQVTM, CDR2 ANQGSEA. The CDR3 is made up of 12 amino acids. Trimming cost V 7 bases and J 9 bases; bases outside gene matches: 9.

The rearrangement joins TRBV28 to TRBJ1-4; 7 nucleotides align to TRBD1. This CDR3 has 14 amino acids. Trimming cost V 5 bases and J 8 bases; bases outside gene matches: 8. CDR1 and CDR2 (germline): MDHEN, SYDVKM. CDR3 in DNA: TGTGCCAGCAGTGAAACAGGGGTTAAGGAAAAACTGTTTTTT. Translation: CASSETGVKEKLFF.

The chain links TRBV4-3 to TRBJ2-7, with TRBD1 as a possible D gene (5 bases). V gave up 2 bases and J gave up 6 bases, with 14 bases separating them. There are 14 residues in the CDR3. The V gene's germline CDR1 is LGHNA and CDR2 YSLEER. CDR3 loop: CASSQWQGTVEQYF. The CDR3 coding sequence is TGCGCCAGCAGCCAATGGCAGGGAACTGTCGAGCAGTACTTC.

This chain links TRBV2 with TRBJ1-4; 8 bases align to TRBD1. Germline V gives CDR1 SNHLY, CDR2 FYNNEI. The CDR3 sequence is 15 residues long. The V and J ends lost 5 bases and 7 bases, in that order; junction bases with no gene match: 9. DNA of the CDR3: TGTGCCAGCAGTTCGGACAGGGAGATTCTTGAAAAACTGTTTTTT. Protein product: CASSSDREILEKLFF.

V is TRBV25-1 and J is TRBJ1-2; the D is unclear. The CDR3 consists of 11 residues. Germline assignment: CDR1 MGHDK and CDR2 SYGVNS. V dropped 0 bases and J dropped 7 bases, with 3 bases sitting between them. The CDR3 loop reads CASSEYGGYTF. In nucleotides, the CDR3 is TGTGCCAGCAGTGAATATGGTGGCTACACCTTC.

The V and J genes are TRBV5-1 and TRBJ2-5; D is unresolved. The V and J ends lost 4 bases and 2 bases respectively, with 3 bases between them. Germline-derived CDR1 and CDR2 are SGHRS and YFSETQ. The CDR3 has 11 residues. CDR3: CASSQQETQYF. CDR3 coding DNA: TGCGCCAGCAGCCAGCAAGAGACCCAGTACTTC.